A single sample gave rise to the 25 T cell receptor beta chains below, sequenced in a study of T cell repertoires in cytomegalovirus infection (dated by TCRdb to the late 2010s). Their target antigens are unknown. The treatment or condition label here, explained by the study, means: in vitro stimulation with specific CMV peptide epitopes to enrich CMV-specific T cells. Sequenced using an Illumina HiSeq 1500. The public reads were reprocessed in TCRdb via fastp at Q25 and MiXCR, keeping in-frame beta chains. Duplicate CDR3 protein sequences are folded into a single record with the most common DNA and genes. The sample profile shows approximately 120,000 distinct CDR3 sequences; under 30% of them were found once. The ten largest clonotypes hold roughly 77% of the sample. The source was CD8+ T cells from cultured PBMCs, collected from culture after CMV antigen stimulation. The receptor source for this set is a human donor in good health (CMV status not recorded). Some clones in this sample may be carry-over from other donors' samples.

This clonotype appeared a single time. For the CDR3, the DNA is TGTGCCAGCAGAAGCGCCGGGAGGCAGTTCTTC. Translation: CASRSAGRQFF. This sequence joins TRBV27 and TRBJ2-1; possibly TRBD2 for D (6 bases). The CDR3 loop spans 11 amino acids. V was shortened by 6 bases and J by 12 bases, with 12 bases between the two germline ends. Looked up from germline, CDR1 is MNHEY and CDR2 is SMNVEV (reference sequence).

The chain carries TRBV7-8 and TRBJ2-5; D is ambiguous. The CDR3 loop spans 14 amino acids. With 8 bases removed from V and 0 bases from J, the gap between germline ends came to 13 bases. Germline CDR1 reads SGHVS; CDR2 reads FQNEAQ. The CDR3 nucleotides read TGTGCCAGCGCCGGCGGCCCGTACCAAGAGACCCAGTACTTC. Protein product: CASAGGPYQETQYF.

This clonotype was seen a handful of times. The genes are TRBV7-8 and TRBJ1-4; possible D gene TRBD1, 6 bases. Germline V gene lookup returns CDR1 SGHVS and CDR2 FQNEAQ. The CDR3 extends over 13 amino acids. Between the trimmed V and J ends, which lost 7 bases and 8 bases, there was a span of 14 bases. CDR3 residues: CASTQSGAEKLFF. CDR3 nucleotide sequence: TGTGCCAGCACCCAGTCGGGGGCGGAAAAACTGTTTTTT.

This clonotype came up many times. The chain employs TRBV7-2 and TRBJ2-7; 7 bases map to TRBD2. V shed 3 bases, J shed 0 bases, and the junction held 5 bases outside the gene matches. The CDR3 totals 15 residues. Germline-derived CDR1 and CDR2 are SGHTA and FQGNSA. The CDR3 spells CASSLGGTYSYEQYF. For the CDR3, the DNA is TGTGCCAGCAGCTTGGGGGGGACCTACTCCTACGAGCAGTACTTC.

This clonotype was seen only a few times. J is TRBJ2-7 and V is TRBV7-9; 8 positions agree with TRBD1. V was pared by 1 base and J by 2 bases, with 10 bases of the junction left unmatched. CDR3 length: 17 residues. CDR1 is SEHNR, CDR2 FQNEAQ, per germline (reference sequence). The CDR3 loop is CASSLGGGAGGTYEQYF. The CDR3 region has the DNA TGTGCCAGCAGCTTAGGTGGTGGGGCAGGGGGCACCTACGAGCAGTACTTC.

V usage is TRBV12-3 or TRBV12-4 and J usage is TRBJ2-1; no definite D call. This CDR3 comprises 15 residues. Deletions cut 3 bases from V and 4 bases from J, with 13 bases between. In nucleotides, the CDR3 is TGTGCCAGCAGTTTGATCCCGACGCAGTACAATGAGCAGTTCTTC. Protein: CASSLIPTQYNEQFF.

The J gene is TRBJ2-7, the V gene TRBV28; D is uncertain. The CDR3 is made up of 11 amino acids. Trimming took off 6 bases at V and 2 bases at J, with 5 bases between the two ends. Germline V gene lookup returns CDR1 MDHEN and CDR2 SYDVKM. The CDR3 DNA follows: TGTGCCAGCAGCCGAACCTACGAGCAGTACTTC. Encoded protein: CASSRTYEQYF.

The rearrangement uses TRBV7-6 and TRBJ2-7, with 8 bases identical to TRBD2. After removal of 6 bases from V and 2 bases from J, the junction contained 12 bases not matched to a gene. Germline V gene data show CDR1 as SGHVS and CDR2 as FNYEAQ. This CDR3 spans 16 amino acids. The DNA of the CDR3 is TGTGCCAGCAGTGAGGCCGGGGGGGGGCCTCCCTACGAGCAGTACTTC. Its translation: CASSEAGGGPPYEQYF.

This clonotype was recorded a few times. The chain combines TRBV19 with TRBJ1-5; a weak D match, TRBD1 (6 bases). The CDR3 runs 15 residues. The germline V gene encodes CDR1 LNHDA and CDR2 SQIVND (reference sequence). Deletions cut 6 bases from V and 3 bases from J, with 15 bases between. The CDR3 DNA is TGTGCCAGTAGGGACAGAGAAAGAACCAATCAGCCCCAGCATTTT. Translated, it gives CASRDRERTNQPQHF.

The chain recombines TRBV9 with TRBJ2-3; 9 bases align to TRBD2. The CDR3 sequence is 19 residues long. J was trimmed by 0 bases and V by 4 bases; bases with no gene match: 15. Per germline, CDR1 SGDLS and CDR2 YYNGEE. CDR3 protein: CASSQPRGLAESSTDTQYF. The CDR3, as DNA: TGTGCCAGCAGCCAACCGCGGGGACTAGCTGAATCTAGCACAGATACGCAGTATTTT. The full variable domain, in which reference TRBV9 and TRBJ2-3 provide the parts outside the CDR3, is DSGVTQTPKHLITATGQRVTLRCSPRSGDLSVYWYQQSLDQGLQFLIQYYNGEERAKGNILERFSAQQFPDLHSELNLSSLELGDSALYFCASSQPRGLAESSTDTQYFGPGTRLTVL.

This clonotype was picked up many times. The CDR3, as DNA: TGTGCCAGCAGTTTAGGTTCGTGGAACACTGAAGCTTTCTTT. Encoded protein: CASSLGSWNTEAFF. The chain couples TRBV12-3 or TRBV12-4 to TRBJ1-1; unclear D gene. The CDR3 length is 14 residues. With 1 base removed from V and 1 base from J, the gap between germline ends came to 7 bases.

This sequence joins TRBV6-1 and TRBJ1-2; TRBD1 matches 12 bases. This CDR3 is built from 16 residues. The junction had 11 bases not matched to a gene; V was cut back by 4 bases and J by 8 bases. Germline CDR1 is MNHNS and CDR2 is SASEGT. CDR3 loop: CASSVAGTGGAKGYTF. CDR3 bases: TGTGCCAGCAGTGTCGCCGGGACAGGGGGCGCGAAGGGCTACACCTTC.

The rearrangement uses TRBV5-1 and TRBJ2-7; 10 bases line up with TRBD1. CDR1 and CDR2 (germline): SGHRS, YFSETQ. Trimming at V came to 4 bases and at J to 3 bases, leaving 7 bases not matched to a gene. The CDR3 totals 15 residues. The CDR3 reads CASSPGTGAFYEQYF. The CDR3 DNA is TGCGCCAGCAGCCCCGGGACAGGGGCCTTCTACGAGCAGTACTTC.

There are many counts of this clonotype. The chain employs TRBV7-2 and TRBJ2-4, with unresolved D. Trimming shortened V by 4 bases and J by 5 bases, and 6 bases separated the two germline ends. Germline V lookup: CDR1 SGHTA, CDR2 FQGNSA. The CDR3 has 12 amino acids. The CDR3 here is CASSSSQNIQYF. In DNA, the CDR3 is TGTGCCAGCAGCTCCTCCCAAAACATTCAGTACTTC.

This clonotype turned up a few times. The gene calls are TRBV6-2 or TRBV6-3 and TRBJ1-6; TRBD1 is a possible D gene (5 bases). V lost 5 bases and J 12 bases, leaving 8 bases between the germline ends. This CDR3 has 11 amino acids. CDR1 is MNHEY, CDR2 SVGEGT, per germline. The DNA for the CDR3 is TGTGCCAGCAGTGTGGGACGACCCCTCCACTTT. This sequence encodes CASSVGRPLHF.

The chain combines TRBV20-1 with TRBJ2-7; D may be TRBD1 or TRBD2 (5 bases each). Germline CDR1 and CDR2: DFQATT and SNEGSKA (reference sequence). The V end lost 6 bases, the J end lost 0 bases, and 9 bases lay between the germline ends. The CDR3 loop spans 12 amino acids. In nucleotides, the CDR3 is TGCAGTGCCCCTGGGACCTCCTACGAGCAGTACTTC. Protein product: CSAPGTSYEQYF.

The chain employs TRBV6-2 or TRBV6-3 and TRBJ2-7; TRBD1 matches 7 bases. The CDR3 runs to 13 residues. The J segment lost 5 bases and the V segment lost 7 bases, leaving 8 bases of the junction unmatched. In germline, CDR1 is MNHEY, CDR2 SVGEGT. The DNA for the CDR3 is TGTGCCAGCACGCCGACAGGGAGCAACGAGCAGTACTTC. Translating gives CASTPTGSNEQYF.

This clonotype turned up a few times. The chain is built from TRBV19 and TRBJ2-7, with D possibly TRBD1 on 6 matching bases. Per germline, CDR1 LNHDA and CDR2 SQIVND (reference sequence). V was cut by 6 bases and J by 5 bases, with 14 bases left in between. This CDR3 region has 13 residues. CDR3 nucleotides: TGTGCCAGTAGCACCGGGACACAGCACGAGCAGTACTTC. Translation gives CASSTGTQHEQYF.

This clonotype was observed a handful of times. The V and J genes are TRBV7-2 and TRBJ2-3, with D uncertain. The V gene's germline CDR1 is SGHTA and CDR2 FQGNSA. The CDR3 is made up of 14 amino acids. V lost 1 base and J lost 1, with 6 bases in between. The CDR3 DNA is TGTGCCAGCAGCTTAGTCTCAGGCACAGATACGCAGTATTTT. Protein sequence: CASSLVSGTDTQYF.

This clonotype showed up just a few times. The chain links TRBV27 to TRBJ1-1, with a weak D call TRBD1 (6 bases). The germline V gene encodes CDR1 MNHEY and CDR2 SMNVEV (reference sequence). The V end was cut by 2 bases, the J end by 6 bases, with 13 bases between. CDR3 length: 14 residues. The CDR3 DNA sequence: TGTGCCAGCAGTTTAGGAGGGGGGTATTCTGAAGCTTTCTTT. It encodes CASSLGGGYSEAFF.

The chain combines TRBV19 with TRBJ2-3, with D perhaps matching TRBD1 (6 bases). The CDR3 contains 11 residues. Germline CDR1 and CDR2: LNHDA and SQIVND (reference sequence). The V and J ends lost 3 bases and 9 bases respectively, with 7 bases between them. CDR3 coding DNA: TGTGCCAGTAGTATGGGGGCGACGCAGTATTTT. Its protein product is CASSMGATQYF.

Many counts were recorded for this clonotype. The chain employs TRBV2 and TRBJ2-1; D might be TRBD2 (7 bases). Trimming stripped 7 bases from V and 2 bases from J, with 15 bases between. Germline CDR1 and CDR2: SNHLY and FYNNEI. The CDR3 is made up of 15 amino acids. The CDR3 region is CASTLGGGPYNEQFF. The CDR3 coding sequence is TGTGCCAGCACTTTAGGGGGGGGCCCCTACAATGAGCAGTTCTTC.

The chain links TRBV7-6 to TRBJ1-1; D possibly corresponds to TRBD1 (5 bases). This CDR3 has 13 amino acids. The germline V gene has CDR1 SGHVS and CDR2 FNYEAQ. Trimming cost V 4 bases and J 3 bases, with 9 bases left between them. The CDR3 coding sequence is TGTGCCAGCAGCTCAGGGTTTCACACTGAAGCTTTCTTT. As protein: CASSSGFHTEAFF.

This clonotype showed up just a few times. J is TRBJ2-1 and V is TRBV7-3; either TRBD1 or TRBD2 may supply D (5 bases each). This CDR3 has 15 amino acids. Trimming took off 3 bases at V and 2 bases at J, with 11 bases between the two ends. CDR1 SGHTA and CDR2 FQGTGA come from the germline V gene. For the CDR3, the DNA is TGTGCCAGCAGCTTGACTGGGGGAACCTACAATGAGCAGTTCTTC. Translating it yields CASSLTGGTYNEQFF.

The chain has TRBV29-1 and TRBJ2-1; D not certain. Germline CDR1 SQVTM, CDR2 ANQGSEA. The CDR3 has 13 amino acids. The germline V and J ends were trimmed by 4 bases and 0 bases, with 7 bases remaining between them. In nucleotides, the CDR3 is TGCAGCGTTGCCGAGAGCTCCTACAATGAGCAGTTCTTC. Translated: CSVAESSYNEQFF.